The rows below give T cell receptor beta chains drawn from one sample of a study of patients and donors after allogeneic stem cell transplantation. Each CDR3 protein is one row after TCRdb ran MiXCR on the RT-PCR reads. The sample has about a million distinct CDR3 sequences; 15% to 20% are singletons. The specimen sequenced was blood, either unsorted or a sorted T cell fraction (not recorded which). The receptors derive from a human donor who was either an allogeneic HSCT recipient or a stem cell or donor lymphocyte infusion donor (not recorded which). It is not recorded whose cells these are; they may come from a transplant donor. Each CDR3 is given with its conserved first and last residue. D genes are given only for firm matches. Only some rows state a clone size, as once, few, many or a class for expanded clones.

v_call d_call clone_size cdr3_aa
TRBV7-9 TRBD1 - CASSYLTGQGIYEQYF
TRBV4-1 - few CAPGGSTVNRVSGANVLTF
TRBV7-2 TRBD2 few CASSLTASGGTNEQFF
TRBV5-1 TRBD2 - CASSRREGRGETQYF
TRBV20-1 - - CSARDDSRASYEQYF
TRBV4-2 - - CASSQDIRSDRPNEQFF
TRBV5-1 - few CASSTLKDDGYTF
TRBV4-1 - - CASSQVRAQHNEQFF
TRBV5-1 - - CASSLQSGEETQYF
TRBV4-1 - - CASSQVSGPLTDTQYF
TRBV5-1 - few CASSLLTGRENTEAFF
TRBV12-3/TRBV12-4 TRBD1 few CASRPNDRATNYGYTF